These T cell receptor beta chains were read from a single sample in a study of T cells in Graves' hyperthyroidism and ophthalmopathy. One entry per CDR3 protein results from TCRdb running MiXCR on the multiplex PCR reads. The sample has approximately 640,000 distinct CDR3 sequences, 15% to 20% seen once. Sequencing was done on a sample of blood. Source of these receptors: a man between 45 and 60 years old with Graves' hyperthyroidism. Both conserved end residues are part of each CDR3. The order of the fields is clone size, D gene, V gene, J gene, CDR3 DNA, CDR3 protein. D genes are given only for firm matches. For some rows the clone size is stated as once, few or many, or as a class when expanded; others skip it.

-	-	TRBV6-6	TRBJ2-2	TGTGCCAGCAGTTACTTTACGGACAACACCGGGGAGCTGTTTTTT	CASSYFTDNTGELFF
many	-	TRBV12-3/TRBV12-4	TRBJ2-5	TGTGCCAGCACCCCAAGGGGGGAAGAGACCCAGTACTTC	CASTPRGEETQYF
-	TRBD1	TRBV5-6	TRBJ2-4	TGTGCCAGCAGTGGCACAGGGGACGGTCCGAGCATTCAGTACTTC	CASSGTGDGPSIQYF
-	TRBD1	TRBV19	TRBJ1-1	TGTGCCAGTGCTCGGTGGACAGGCGACACTGAAGCTTTCTTT	CASARWTGDTEAFF
-	-	TRBV19	TRBJ1-5	TGTGCCAGTAGTATCAGGAACCCGGGGGGACGGCCCCAGCATTTT	CASSIRNPGGRPQHF
-	-	TRBV6-1	TRBJ1-5	TGTGCCAGCAGTGGAGCTTCGCAGGTTTGGCAGCCCCAGCATTTT	CASSGASQVWQPQHF
-	TRBD1	TRBV28	TRBJ2-2	TGTGCCAGCAGTTTATGGGCCGGGACAGGAGACACCGGGGAGCTGTTTTTT	CASSLWAGTGDTGELFF
many	-	TRBV7-9	TRBJ2-1	TGTGCCAGCAGCTCGAGGTCAGGGAATGAGCAGTTCTTC	CASSSRSGNEQFF
many	-	TRBV2	TRBJ2-7	TGTGCCAGCAGCTTGTGGGTAGCCTACGAGCAGTACTTC	CASSLWVAYEQYF
-	-	TRBV28	TRBJ2-4	TGTGCCAGCAGTAACCCGGACAGTCTCAAAAACATTCAGTACTTC	CASSNPDSLKNIQYF
many	-	TRBV12-3/TRBV12-4	TRBJ2-7	TGTGCCAGCAGTTTGTCGGCGGTGTTCCCCTACGAGCAGTACTTC	CASSLSAVFPYEQYF
few	-	TRBV25-1	TRBJ2-6	TGTGCCAGCAGTGCCCGACAGGTCTCTGGGGCCAACGTCCTGACTTTC	CASSARQVSGANVLTF
few	TRBD2	TRBV20-1	TRBJ2-3	TGCAGTGCTAGTCCGGGACTAGCCACAGATACGCAGTATTTT	CSASPGLATDTQYF
-	-	TRBV6-1	TRBJ2-6	TGTGCCAGCAAGGGAGGGGGAGCTGGGGCCAACGTCCTGACTTTC	CASKGGGAGANVLTF
-	-	TRBV20-1	TRBJ1-1	TGCAGTGCTGCGACTGGGATGAACACTGAAGCTTTCTTT	CSAATGMNTEAFF
few	TRBD1	TRBV3-1	TRBJ2-1	TGTGCCAGCAGCCACCCAGGGGGTAATTACAATGAGCAGTTCTTC	CASSHPGGNYNEQFF
-	-	TRBV19	TRBJ2-4	TGTGCCAGTAGTATAGGGACTGGCCGCTCCAAAAACATTCAGTACTTC	CASSIGTGRSKNIQYF
-	-	TRBV20-1	TRBJ2-2	TGCAGTGCTCCAACAACGCTAGGATCACCCGGGGAGCTGTTTTTT	CSAPTTLGSPGELFF
-	-	TRBV28	TRBJ1-1	TGTGCCAGCAGTTTTAGAGGAATCGGGGGTACGAACACTGAAGCTTTCTTT	CASSFRGIGGTNTEAFF
many	TRBD2	TRBV25-1	TRBJ2-2	TGTGCCAGCAGTGATAATGCGGGAGTTTCCACCGGGGAGCTGTTTTTT	CASSDNAGVSTGELFF
many	-	TRBV6-1	TRBJ2-3	TGTGCCAGCAGTTCTCGCCGAGTCTCTAGCACAGATACGCAGTATTTT	CASSSRRVSSTDTQYF
many	TRBD2	TRBV27	TRBJ2-7	TGTGCCAGCCGGCTAGCGGGAGGGACCGGGTACGAGCAGTACTTC	CASRLAGGTGYEQYF
-	-	TRBV9	TRBJ2-1	TGTGCCAGCAGTGGGGACTCTCGGGACTTTAACAATGAGCAGTTCTTC	CASSGDSRDFNNEQFF
few	-	TRBV20-1	TRBJ2-3	TGCAGTGCCCCCTCCCGTTTAGGCGGCCTCACAGATACGCAGTATTTT	CSAPSRLGGLTDTQYF
many	-	TRBV30	TRBJ1-5	TGTGCCTGGAGTGTTCCCGGGGTCGGTAGCAATCAGCCCCAGCATTTT	CAWSVPGVGSNQPQHF
many	-	TRBV11-2	TRBJ2-3	TGTGCCAGCAGCGTCCGGAACACAGATACGCAGTATTTT	CASSVRNTDTQYF
-	-	TRBV6-2/TRBV6-3	TRBJ2-7	TGTGCCAGCAGTTACGGTCCAGGAAACTACGAGCAGTACTTC	CASSYGPGNYEQYF
-	TRBD1	TRBV29-1	TRBJ2-2	TGCAGCGTCGACAGGGGGCAGGGTCCCGGGGAGCTGTTTTTT	CSVDRGQGPGELFF
few	-	TRBV5-4	TRBJ2-2	TGTGCCAGCAGCTTGGTTGGGGGAGTAGGGACCGGGGAGCTGTTTTTT	CASSLVGGVGTGELFF
few	-	TRBV7-9	TRBJ2-7	TGTGCCAGCAGCTTAGCTCTCCGTGGTCTCTACGAGCAGTACTTC	CASSLALRGLYEQYF
few	TRBD2	TRBV24-1	TRBJ2-3	TGTGCCACCAGTGATGCGCTAGCGGGAATCGCAGATACGCAGTATTTT	CATSDALAGIADTQYF
-	-	TRBV6-1	TRBJ2-7	TGTGCCAGCAGTACCCAAGGGACTTTTTTCGAGCAGTACTTC	CASSTQGTFFEQYF
many	-	TRBV2	TRBJ2-1	TGTGCCAGCAGTGAACAGGGGGGCAATGAGCAGTTCTTC	CASSEQGGNEQFF
few	TRBD1	TRBV2	TRBJ2-6	TGTGCCAGCACCCAGAGGGGAGGGACAGGGGGTTCTGGGGCCAACGTCCTGACTTTC	CASTQRGGTGGSGANVLTF
many	-	TRBV2	TRBJ2-3	TGTGCCAGCAGTGATCCCGGGACTGGTTTAGATACGCAGTATTTT	CASSDPGTGLDTQYF
many	-	TRBV13	TRBJ2-1	TGTGCCAGCAGCATGGCAGCTGAGCAGTTCTTC	CASSMAAEQFF
many	TRBD1	TRBV28	TRBJ1-3	TGTGCCAGCAGTTCCGCCCCTGGGGACAGTCTGTCTGGAAACACCATATATTTT	CASSSAPGDSLSGNTIYF
many	TRBD2	TRBV11-2	TRBJ2-2	TGTGCCAGCAGCTTAGGGAGCGGGAGCTTTACCGGGGAGCTGTTTTTT	CASSLGSGSFTGELFF
-	TRBD1	TRBV7-2	TRBJ1-5	TGTGCCAGCAGCGAACAGGGGGGGGTCTATCAGCCCCAGCATTTT	CASSEQGGVYQPQHF
many	TRBD2	TRBV11-3	TRBJ2-3	TGTGCCAGCAGCTTAGCCGGCAGCGGGAGTGGTACGCAGTATTTT	CASSLAGSGSGTQYF
-	-	TRBV12-3/TRBV12-4	TRBJ2-3	TGTGCCAGCAGTCCCGCGACCGTGGGCACAGATACGCAGTATTTT	CASSPATVGTDTQYF
many	-	TRBV2	TRBJ1-2	TGTGCCAGCAGTGGGCAGGGGTTCTATGGCTACACCTTC	CASSGQGFYGYTF
many	-	TRBV12-3/TRBV12-4	TRBJ2-1	TGTGCCAGCAGTTTTAGGCTAGACTACAATGAGCAGTTCTTC	CASSFRLDYNEQFF
once	TRBD2	TRBV27	TRBJ2-7	TGTGCCAGCAGTTCCCCGACTAGCGGGTACGAGCAGTACTTC	CASSSPTSGYEQYF
few	-	TRBV6-2/TRBV6-3	TRBJ2-4	TGTGCCAGCAGTTACTCGGCAGGGTCGAGAAACATTCAGTACTTC	CASSYSAGSRNIQYF